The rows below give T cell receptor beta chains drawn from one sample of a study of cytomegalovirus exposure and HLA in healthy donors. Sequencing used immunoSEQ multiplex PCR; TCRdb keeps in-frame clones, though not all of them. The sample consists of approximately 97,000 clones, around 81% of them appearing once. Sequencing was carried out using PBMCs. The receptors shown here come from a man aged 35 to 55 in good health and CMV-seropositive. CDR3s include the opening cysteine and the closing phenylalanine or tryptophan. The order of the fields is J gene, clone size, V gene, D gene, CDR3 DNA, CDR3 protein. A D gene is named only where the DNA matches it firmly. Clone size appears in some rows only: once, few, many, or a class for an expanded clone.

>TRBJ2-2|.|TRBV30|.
TGTGCCTGCTACTTGTGGGGGGGCCCGAACACCGGGGAGCTGTTTTTT
CACYLWGGPNTGELFF
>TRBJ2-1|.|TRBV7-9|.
TGTGCCAGCAGCTTAGTGGCGGGACGGTTTAATGAGCAGTTCTTC
CASSLVAGRFNEQFF
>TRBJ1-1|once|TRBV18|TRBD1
TGTGCCAGCTCACCTAGGACAGGGTTAGAGACTGAAGCTTTCTTT
CASSPRTGLETEAFF
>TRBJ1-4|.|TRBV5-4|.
TGTGCCAGCAGCTTCGGGGGGAGGGGTGAAAAACTGTTTTTT
CASSFGGRGEKLFF
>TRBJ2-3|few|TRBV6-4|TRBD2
TGTGCCAGCAGGGCTAGCGGAGCTAGCACAGATACGCAGTATTTT
CASRASGASTDTQYF
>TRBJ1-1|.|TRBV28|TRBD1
TGTGCCAGCAGTCTCCCCACAGGGGGCGGTCTGAAAGCTTTCTTT
CASSLPTGGGLKAFF
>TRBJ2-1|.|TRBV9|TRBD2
TGTGCCAGCAGCTTTAAAGCGGGGGGGCACTACAATGAGCAGTTCTTC
CASSFKAGGHYNEQFF
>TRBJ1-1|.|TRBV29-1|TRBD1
TGCAGCGTAGGCCCCGGGACAGTGAACACTGAAGCTTTCTTT
CSVGPGTVNTEAFF
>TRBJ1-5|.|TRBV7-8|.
TGTGCCAGCAGCTTAGTTGGGACACCGAGCAATCAGCCCCAGCATTTT
CASSLVGTPSNQPQHF
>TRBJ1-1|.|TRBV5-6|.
TGTGCCAGCAGCTTGGGACAGCGGGTCCCTGAAGCTTTCTTT
CASSLGQRVPEAFF
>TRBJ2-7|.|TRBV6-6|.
TGTGCCAGCAGTTACTCTGAGGCGGGGGCGGGGGAGCAGTACTTC
CASSYSEAGAGEQYF
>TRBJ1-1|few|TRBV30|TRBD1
TGTGCCTGGAGTGGAAAGGGACAGGGGGACACTGAAGCTTTCTTT
CAWSGKGQGDTEAFF
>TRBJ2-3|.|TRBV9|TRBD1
TGTGCCAGCAGCAGGACAGGGCCGAATACGCAGTATTTT
CASSRTGPNTQYF
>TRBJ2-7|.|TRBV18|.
TGTGCCAGCTCACCACTAGTTGTAAACGAGCAGTACTTC
CASSPLVVNEQYF
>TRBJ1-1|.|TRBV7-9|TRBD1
TGTGCCAGCAGCCCCCGGACAGGGGATCAAGCTTTCTTT
CASSPRTGDQAFF
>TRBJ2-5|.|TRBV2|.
TGTGCCAGCGGGGAGACAGGGTTGCGGGGCGTCCAGTACTTC
CASGETGLRGVQYF
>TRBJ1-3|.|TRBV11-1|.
TGTGCCAGCAGCCCTCGGACAGCCGGAAACACCATATATTTT
CASSPRTAGNTIYF
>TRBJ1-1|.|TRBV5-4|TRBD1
TGTGCCAGCACGATTAGGGGGACAGGGGGCTGGTACACTGAAGCTTTCTTT
CASTIRGTGGWYTEAFF
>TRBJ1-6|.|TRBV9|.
TGTGCCAGCAGCGTAGCAGGGTTTGTCTCACCCCTCCACTTT
CASSVAGFVSPLHF
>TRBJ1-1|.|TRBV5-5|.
TGTGCCAGCAGCCCGTCCTGGACAGTCACTGAAGCTTTCTTT
CASSPSWTVTEAFF
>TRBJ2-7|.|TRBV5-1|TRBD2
TGCGCCAGCAGTTCTCCGGGGGGAACCTACGAGCAGTACTTC
CASSSPGGTYEQYF
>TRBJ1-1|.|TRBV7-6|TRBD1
TGTGCCAGCAGCCAGGGACAGCGCGGCACTGAAGCTTTCTTT
CASSQGQRGTEAFF
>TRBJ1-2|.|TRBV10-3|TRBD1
TGTGCCATCAGGGAGACCCTCGGGACAGGGCGAAACTACACCTTC
CAIRETLGTGRNYTF
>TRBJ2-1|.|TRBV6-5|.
TGTGCCAGCAGTCCGCGTTACAATGAGCAGTTCTTC
CASSPRYNEQFF
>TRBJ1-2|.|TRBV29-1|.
TGCAGCGCTGCACAGGGTCAGGACTATGGCTACACCTTC
CSAAQGQDYGYTF
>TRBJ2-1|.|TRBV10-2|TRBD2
TGCGCCAGCAGTGTTGGCGGGAGGGCCTACAATGAGCAGTTCTTC
CASSVGGRAYNEQFF
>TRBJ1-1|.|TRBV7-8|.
TGTGCCAGCAGCCTACAGGGCCTCGGCACTGAAGCTTTCTTT
CASSLQGLGTEAFF
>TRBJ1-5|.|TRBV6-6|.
TGTGCCAGCAGTTCCCCGGGAGGAACTGGCAATCAGCCCCAGCATTTT
CASSSPGGTGNQPQHF
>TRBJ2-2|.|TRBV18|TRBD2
TGTGCCAGCTCACCGTTTGGCGGGGGTGCCGGGGAGCTGTTTTTT
CASSPFGGGAGELFF
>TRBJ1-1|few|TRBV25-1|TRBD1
TGTGCCAGCAGCTGGGACAGCATCACTGAAGCTTTCTTT
CASSWDSITEAFF
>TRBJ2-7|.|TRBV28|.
TGTGCCAGCAGTTCAGGGACACTGAGCTCCTACGAGCAGTACTTC
CASSSGTLSSYEQYF
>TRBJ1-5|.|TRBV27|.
TGTGCCAGCAGTTTAGGGCCAGTCAATCAGCCCCAGCATTTT
CASSLGPVNQPQHF
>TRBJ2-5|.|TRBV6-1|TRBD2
TGTGCCAGCAGTATCTTCGGGGGGGAGACCCAGTACTTC
CASSIFGGETQYF
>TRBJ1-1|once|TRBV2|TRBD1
TGTGCCAGCAGTGTCAGGGGGGCTATAAACACTGAAGCTTTCTTT
CASSVRGAINTEAFF
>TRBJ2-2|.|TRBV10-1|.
TGCGCCAGCAGTGAGTCCCCTAGCGCCGGGGAGCTGTTTTTT
CASSESPSAGELFF
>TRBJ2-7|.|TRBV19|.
TGTGCCAGTAGTCCGATAGGACAGGGAGGGTACGAGCAGTACTTC
CASSPIGQGGYEQYF
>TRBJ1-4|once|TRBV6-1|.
TGTGCCAGCAGGGGGCGCCTTACGACTAATGAAAAACTGTTTTTT
CASRGRLTTNEKLFF
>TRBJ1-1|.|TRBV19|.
TGTGCCAGTAGTATATTCGGCACTGAAGCTTTCTTT
CASSIFGTEAFF
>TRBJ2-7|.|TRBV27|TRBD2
TGTGCCAGCAGTCCCCGGACTAGCGGGACCTACGAGCAGTACTTC
CASSPRTSGTYEQYF
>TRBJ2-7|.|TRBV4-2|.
TGTGCCAGCAGCCTGGGAGAAGGAGGTGAGGACCACGAGCAGTACTTC
CASSLGEGGEDHEQYF
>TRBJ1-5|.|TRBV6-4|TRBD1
TGTGCCAAACACGCCCGGGGGACAGCGGGTGACAATCAGCCCCAGCATTTT
CAKHARGTAGDNQPQHF
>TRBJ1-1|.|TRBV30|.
TGTGCCTGGAGTGTACACAGGAACACTGAAGCTTTCTTT
CAWSVHRNTEAFF
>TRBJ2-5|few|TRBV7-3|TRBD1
TGTGCCAGCAGCTTAAGACCGGGACAGCAAGAGACCCAGTACTTC
CASSLRPGQQETQYF
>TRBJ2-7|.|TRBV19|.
TGTGCCAGTAGTGGAGGGCAGGGAACACCCTACGAGCAGTACTTC
CASSGGQGTPYEQYF
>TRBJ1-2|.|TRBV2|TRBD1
TGTGCCAGCAGTGAAAAGCGGACAGGGGCTGGCTACACCTTC
CASSEKRTGAGYTF
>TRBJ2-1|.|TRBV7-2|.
TGTGCCAGCAGCTTAGGAGTTTATGAGCAGTTCTTC
CASSLGVYEQFF
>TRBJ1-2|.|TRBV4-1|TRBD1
TGCGCCAGCAGCCAACCCGGATGGGACAGGGACGGGTATGGCTACACCTTC
CASSQPGWDRDGYGYTF
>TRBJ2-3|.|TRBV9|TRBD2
TGTGCCAGCAGCGTAAGGGCGATAGCGGGGAACACAGATACGCAGTATTTT
CASSVRAIAGNTDTQYF
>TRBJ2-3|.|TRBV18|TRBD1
TGTGCCAGCTCACTTCGGACAGGGGAGGTATCAGATACGCAGTATTTT
CASSLRTGEVSDTQYF
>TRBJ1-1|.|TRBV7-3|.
TGTGCCAGCAGCCTGAACAGCAACACTGAAGCTTTCTTT
CASSLNSNTEAFF
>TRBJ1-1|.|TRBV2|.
TGTGCCAGAAAACAGTCGGCCGTACTTATGAACACTGAAGCTTTCTTT
CARKQSAVLMNTEAFF
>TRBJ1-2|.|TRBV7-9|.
TGTGCCAGCAGCCTCCCGTTTGGTACGGGGGTTGGCTACACCTTC
CASSLPFGTGVGYTF
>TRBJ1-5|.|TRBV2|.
TGTGCCACCAGGGGCCAAGTAGTCGGGCCCCAGCATTTT
CATRGQVVGPQHF
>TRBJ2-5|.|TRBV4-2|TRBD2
TGTGCCAGCAGCCAAGATCGTAGCGGGGGGGTCGGTGAGACCCAGTACTTC
CASSQDRSGGVGETQYF
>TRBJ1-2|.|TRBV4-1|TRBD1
TGCGCCAGCAGCCAACCAGGACAGGGGGACTATGGCTACACCTTC
CASSQPGQGDYGYTF